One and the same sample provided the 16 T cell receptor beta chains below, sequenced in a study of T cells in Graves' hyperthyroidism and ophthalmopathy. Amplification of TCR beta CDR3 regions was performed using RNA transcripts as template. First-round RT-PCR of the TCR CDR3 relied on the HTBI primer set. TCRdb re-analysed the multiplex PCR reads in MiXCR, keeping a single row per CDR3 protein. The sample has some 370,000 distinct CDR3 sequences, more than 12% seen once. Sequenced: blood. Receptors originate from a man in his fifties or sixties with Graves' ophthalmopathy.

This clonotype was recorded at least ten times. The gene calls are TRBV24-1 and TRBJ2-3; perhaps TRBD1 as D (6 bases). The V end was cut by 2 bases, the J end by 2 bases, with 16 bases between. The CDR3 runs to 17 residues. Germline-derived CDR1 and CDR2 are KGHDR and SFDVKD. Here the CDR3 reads CATSDSPDRSSTDTQYF. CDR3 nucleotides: TGTGCCACCAGTGATTCCCCTGACAGGAGCTCCACAGATACGCAGTATTTT.

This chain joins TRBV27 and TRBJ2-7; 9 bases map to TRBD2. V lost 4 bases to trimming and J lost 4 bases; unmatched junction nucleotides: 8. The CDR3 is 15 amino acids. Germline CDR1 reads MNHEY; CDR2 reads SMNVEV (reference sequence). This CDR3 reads CASSWDTSGGYEQYF. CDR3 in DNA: TGTGCCAGCAGTTGGGATACAAGCGGGGGGTACGAGCAGTACTTC.

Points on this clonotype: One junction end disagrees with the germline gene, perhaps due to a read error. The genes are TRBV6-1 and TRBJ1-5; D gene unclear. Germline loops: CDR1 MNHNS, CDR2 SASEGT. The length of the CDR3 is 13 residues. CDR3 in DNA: TGTGCCGGCAGTGTGGCGACCCTTCAGCCCCAGCATTTT. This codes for CAGSVATLQPQHF.

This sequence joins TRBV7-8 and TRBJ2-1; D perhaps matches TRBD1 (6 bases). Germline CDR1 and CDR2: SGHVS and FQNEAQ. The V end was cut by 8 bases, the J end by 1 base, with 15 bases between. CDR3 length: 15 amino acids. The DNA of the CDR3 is TGTGCCAGCGGCTCCAGGGGCCCATCCTACAATGAGCAGTTCTTC. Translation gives CASGSRGPSYNEQFF.

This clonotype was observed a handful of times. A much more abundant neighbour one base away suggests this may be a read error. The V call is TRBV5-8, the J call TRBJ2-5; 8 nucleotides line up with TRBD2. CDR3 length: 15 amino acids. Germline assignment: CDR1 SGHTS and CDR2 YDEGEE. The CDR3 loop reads CANSGGGLVGETQYF. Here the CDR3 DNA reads TGTGCCAACAGCGGGGGAGGACTCGTCGGGGAGACCCAGTACTTC.

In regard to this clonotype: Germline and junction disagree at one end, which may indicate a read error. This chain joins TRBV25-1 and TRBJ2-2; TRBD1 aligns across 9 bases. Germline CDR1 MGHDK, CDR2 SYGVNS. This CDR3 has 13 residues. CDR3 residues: CACRTGVTGELFF. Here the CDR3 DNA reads TGTGCCTGCAGGACAGGGGTGACCGGGGAGCTGTTTTTT.

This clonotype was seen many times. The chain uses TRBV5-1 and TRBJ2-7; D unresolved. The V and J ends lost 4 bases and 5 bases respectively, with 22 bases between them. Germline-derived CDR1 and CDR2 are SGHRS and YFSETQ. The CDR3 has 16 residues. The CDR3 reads CASSPQGGQGRDEQYF. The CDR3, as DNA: TGCGCCAGCAGCCCACAAGGCGGTCAAGGGCGTGACGAGCAGTACTTC.

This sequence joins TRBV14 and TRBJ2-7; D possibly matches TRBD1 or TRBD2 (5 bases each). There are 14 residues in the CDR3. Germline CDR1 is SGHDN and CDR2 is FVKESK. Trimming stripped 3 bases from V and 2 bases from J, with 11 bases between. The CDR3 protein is CASSHPGGPYEQYF. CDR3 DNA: TGTGCCAGCAGCCACCCTGGGGGACCCTACGAGCAGTACTTC.

CDR3 sequence (DNA): TGTGCCAGCAGCCAAGAAGGGACAGGAGGTCGGTCTGGAAACACCATATATTTT. This gives the protein CASSQEGTGGRSGNTIYF. This chain connects TRBV4-2 to TRBJ1-3, with TRBD1 identical over 8 bases. The CDR3 is 18 residues long. Germline lookup yields CDR1 LGHNA and CDR2 YNFKEQ. J lost 1 base, V lost 0 bases, and 8 bases had no gene match.

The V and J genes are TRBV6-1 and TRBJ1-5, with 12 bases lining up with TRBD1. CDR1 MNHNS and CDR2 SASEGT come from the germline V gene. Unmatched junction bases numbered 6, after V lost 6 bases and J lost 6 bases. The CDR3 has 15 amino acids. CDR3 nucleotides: TGTGCCAGCAGGGGGGGACAGGGGGCCGGTCAGCCCCAGCATTTT. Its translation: CASRGGQGAGQPQHF.

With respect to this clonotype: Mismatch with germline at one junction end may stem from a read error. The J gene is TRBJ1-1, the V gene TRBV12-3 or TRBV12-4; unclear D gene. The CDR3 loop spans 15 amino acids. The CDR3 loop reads CDSSLVEPGNTEAFF. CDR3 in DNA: TGTGACAGCAGTTTAGTAGAACCTGGGAACACTGAAGCTTTCTTT.

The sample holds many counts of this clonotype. CDR3 residues: CASSSGLGSYEQYF. CDR3 sequence (DNA): TGTGCCAGCAGCTCCGGACTAGGTTCCTACGAGCAGTACTTC. The chain combines TRBV2 with TRBJ2-7; TRBD2 matches 7 bases. This CDR3 spans 14 amino acids. CDR1 and CDR2 (germline): SNHLY, FYNNEI. J lost 1 base, V lost 6 bases, and 6 bases had no gene match.

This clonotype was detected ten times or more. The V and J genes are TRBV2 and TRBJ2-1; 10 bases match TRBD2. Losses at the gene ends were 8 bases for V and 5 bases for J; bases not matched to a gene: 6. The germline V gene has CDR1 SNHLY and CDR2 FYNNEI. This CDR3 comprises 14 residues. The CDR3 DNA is TGTGCCAGCCCTAGCGGGGGTCCGAACAATGAGCAGTTCTTC. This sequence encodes CASPSGGPNNEQFF. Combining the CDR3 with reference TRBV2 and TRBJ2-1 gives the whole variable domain EPEVTQTPSHQVTQMGQEVILRCVPISNHLYFYWYRQILGQKVEFLVSFYNNEISEKSEIFDDQFSVERPDGSNFTLKIRSTKLEDSAMYFCASPSGGPNNEQFFGPGTRLTVL.

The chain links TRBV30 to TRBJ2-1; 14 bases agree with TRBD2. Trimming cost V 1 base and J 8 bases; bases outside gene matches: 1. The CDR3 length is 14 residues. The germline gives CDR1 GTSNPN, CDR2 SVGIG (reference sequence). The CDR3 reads CAWSGLAGGYEQFF. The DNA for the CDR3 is TGTGCCTGGAGTGGACTAGCGGGAGGGTATGAGCAGTTCTTC.

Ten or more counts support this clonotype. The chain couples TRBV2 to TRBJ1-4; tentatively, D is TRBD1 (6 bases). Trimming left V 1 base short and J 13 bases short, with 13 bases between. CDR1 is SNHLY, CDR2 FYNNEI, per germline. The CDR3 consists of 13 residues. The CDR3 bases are TGTGCCAGCAGTGAAGGGGTGGGGGCGAGACTGTTTTTT. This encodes CASSEGVGARLFF.

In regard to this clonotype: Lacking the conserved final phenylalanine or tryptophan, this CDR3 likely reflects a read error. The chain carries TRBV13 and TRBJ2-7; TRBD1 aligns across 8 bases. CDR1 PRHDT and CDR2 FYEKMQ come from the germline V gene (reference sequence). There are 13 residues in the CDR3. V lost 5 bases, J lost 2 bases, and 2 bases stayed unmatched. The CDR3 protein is CASSGQGAYEQYY. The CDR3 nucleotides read TGTGCCAGCAGCGGACAGGGAGCCTACGAGCAGTACTAC.